Each of the 20 T cell receptor beta chains below was sequenced from the same sample in a study of cytomegalovirus exposure and HLA in healthy donors. TCRdb's table, derived via immunoSEQ multiplex PCR, lists solely in-frame clones and lacks some. The repertoire includes more than 95,000 clones, roughly 89% of them detected once, and 2% to 2.5% sits in the top ten. The sample was PBMCs. These receptors all come from a woman aged 18-35 years in good health and CMV-seronegative.

V is TRBV5-1 and J is TRBJ2-7; 7 bases map to TRBD1. Germline loops: CDR1 SGHRS, CDR2 YFSETQ. The CDR3 extends over 15 amino acids. J gave up 2 bases and V 0 bases, and 5 bases lay outside the gene matches. The CDR3 region has the DNA TGCGCCAGCAGCTTGGAGGCACAGGGGCCCTACGAGCAGTACTTC. Translating gives CASSLEAQGPYEQYF. Full variable domain (missing parts from reference TRBV5-1 and TRBJ2-7): KAGVTQTPRYLIKTRGQQVTLSCSPISGHRSVSWYQQTPGQGLQFLFEYFSETQRNKGNFPGRFSGRQFSNSRSEMNVSTLELGDSALYLCASSLEAQGPYEQYFGPGTRLTVT.

The chain employs TRBV25-1 and TRBJ2-1; D might be TRBD1 (6 bases). The CDR3 sequence is 15 residues long. CDR1 and CDR2 from the germline V gene are MGHDK and SYGVNS. V was shortened by 5 bases and J by 2 bases, with 13 bases between the two germline ends. CDR3 coding DNA: TGTGCCAGCAGTTACAGGGATCGGACCTACAATGAGCAGTTCTTC. Residues: CASSYRDRTYNEQFF.

This clone was recorded once. In nucleotides, the CDR3 is TGTGCCAGCAGCTTACGCCCCCACGGCGGGCAAGAGACCCAGTACTTC. Protein product: CASSLRPHGGQETQYF. The V gene is TRBV7-8, the J gene TRBJ2-5, with D perhaps matching TRBD2 (5 bases). Trimming took off 2 bases at V and 2 bases at J, with 15 bases between the two ends. Per the germline V gene, CDR1 is SGHVS and CDR2 is FQNEAQ. There are 16 residues in the CDR3.

This chain uses TRBV15 with TRBJ2-1, with 9 bases aligning to TRBD1. This CDR3 has 16 residues. V dropped 5 bases and J dropped 9; count of bases not matched to a gene: 14. CDR1 is LNHNV and CDR2 is YYDKDF in the germline V gene (reference sequence). CDR3 DNA: TGTGCCACCAGCGACCCGGGACAGGGTCTTCTCCGTGAGCAGTTCTTC. This codes for CATSDPGQGLLREQFF.

CDR3 region: CASSLTGQTGNEKLFF. In DNA, the CDR3 is TGCGCCAGCAGCCTGACGGGACAGACGGGGAATGAAAAACTGTTTTTT. The chain links TRBV5-1 to TRBJ1-4; 7 bases are shared with TRBD1. V dropped 4 bases and J dropped 5; count of bases not matched to a gene: 11. Germline V gene lookup returns CDR1 SGHRS and CDR2 YFSETQ. This CDR3 contains 16 residues.

The J gene is TRBJ2-7, the V gene TRBV2; 7 bases align to TRBD1. This CDR3 is 12 amino acids long. Per the germline V gene, CDR1 is SNHLY and CDR2 is FYNNEI. Unmatched junction bases numbered 2, after V lost 5 bases and J lost 4 bases. The CDR3 DNA reads as TGTGCCAGCAGTAGGGACAGTTACGAGCAGTACTTC. Translated, it gives CASSRDSYEQYF.

This sequence joins TRBV27 and TRBJ2-2; D ambiguous. Germline V lookup: CDR1 MNHEY, CDR2 SMNVEV (reference sequence). This CDR3 has 13 amino acids. V lost 3 bases and J lost 8, with 10 bases in between. CDR3 in DNA: TGTGCCAGCAGTTTTGGCGGAGCGGGGGAGCTGTTTTTT. Its protein product is CASSFGGAGELFF.

V gene TRBV2 combines with J gene TRBJ1-2, with TRBD1 matching over 7 bases. The germline gives CDR1 SNHLY, CDR2 FYNNEI. The CDR3 runs to 13 residues. The junction had 5 bases not matched to a gene; V was cut back by 5 bases and J by 5 bases. In nucleotides, the CDR3 is TGTGCCAGCAGTTACGGGACAGTATATGGCTACACCTTC. This sequence encodes CASSYGTVYGYTF.

The chain uses TRBV27 and TRBJ2-7, with D maybe TRBD1 (5 bases). The CDR3 spans 15 residues. Trimming cost V 0 bases and J 6 bases, with 15 bases left between them. Germline values: CDR1 MNHEY, CDR2 SMNVEV (reference sequence). CDR3 sequence: CASSLSEPWGREQYF. CDR3 bases: TGTGCCAGCAGTTTATCCGAGCCTTGGGGCCGCGAGCAGTACTTC.

V gene TRBV27 combines with J gene TRBJ2-7; 11 bases are a match to TRBD1. Trimming at V came to 5 bases and at J to 2 bases, leaving 5 bases not matched to a gene. The CDR3 totals 15 residues. The germline gives CDR1 MNHEY, CDR2 SMNVEV (reference sequence). Written as DNA, the CDR3 is TGTGCCAGCAGTCTCGGGACAGGGGGGGCCTACGAGCAGTACTTC. Translating gives CASSLGTGGAYEQYF.

V is TRBV11-2 and J is TRBJ1-3; the D is unclear. The CDR3 is 15 residues long. Germline CDR1 reads SGHAT; CDR2 reads FQNNGV. V lost 5 bases and J 0 bases, leaving 11 bases between the germline ends. The CDR3 DNA sequence: TGTGCCAGCAGCCCCCGACGGAGCTCTGGAAACACCATATATTTT. Translated, it gives CASSPRRSSGNTIYF. Full variable domain (remainder filled in from reference TRBV11-2 and TRBJ1-3): EAGVAQSPRYKIIEKRQSVAFWCNPISGHATLYWYQQILGQGPKLLIQFQNNGVVDDSQLPKDRFSAERLKGVDSTLKIQPAKLEDSAVYLCASSPRRSSGNTIYFGEGSWLTVV.

The chain couples TRBV9 to TRBJ2-1; D gene ambiguous. Germline CDR1 is SGDLS and CDR2 is YYNGEE. This CDR3 has 13 amino acids. Trimming removed 4 bases at V and 10 bases at J, with 15 bases between. CDR3 coding DNA: TGTGCCAGCAGCACAAGATTCACGCGGGAGCAGTTCTTC. Protein sequence: CASSTRFTREQFF.

This chain uses TRBV12-2 with TRBJ2-7; TRBD1 is taken as the D call from the table, unchecked against the DNA. TRBV12-2 is described as a pseudogene. This CDR3 is 16 amino acids long. CDR3 region: CASRLNSRDRGNEQYF. Here the CDR3 DNA reads TGTGCAAGTCGCCTAAACAGTCGGGACAGGGGGAACGAGCAGTACTTC.

The chain is built from TRBV2 and TRBJ2-1, with D tentatively TRBD1 (6 bases). The germline V gene has CDR1 SNHLY and CDR2 FYNNEI. CDR3 size: 14 residues. Trimming stripped 8 bases from V and 4 bases from J, with 15 bases between. The chain's CDR3 is CASQSRDTYNEQFF. Written as DNA, the CDR3 is TGTGCCAGCCAGAGCCGGGACACGTACAATGAGCAGTTCTTC.

The chain employs TRBV18 and TRBJ1-5, with a possible D match to TRBD1 (5 bases). From germline, CDR1 is KGHSH and CDR2 LQKENI. This CDR3 is 14 amino acids long. Between the trimmed V and J ends, which lost 5 bases and 9 bases, there was a span of 17 bases. The CDR3 DNA reads as TGTGCCAGCTCATCAGGGCCGCAAAGGAGGCCCCAGCATTTT. Translation: CASSSGPQRRPQHF.

This clone has just a few counts. The chain is built from TRBV5-1 and TRBJ2-7, with TRBD1 matching 10 bases. CDR3 length equals 14 residues. In germline, CDR1 is SGHRS, CDR2 YFSETQ. V lost 0 bases, J lost 3 bases, and 0 bases stayed unmatched. In nucleotides, the CDR3 is TGCGCCAGCAGCTTGGGGACAGGGGGCTACGAGCAGTACTTC. It translates to CASSLGTGGYEQYF.

This chain connects TRBV7-9 to TRBJ2-7; 7 bases agree with TRBD2. V was clipped by 5 bases and J by 5 bases; unmatched bases: 9. Looked up from germline, CDR1 is SEHNR and CDR2 is FQNEAQ (reference sequence). The CDR3 extends over 14 amino acids. CDR3 bases: TGTGCCAGCAGCCACTCAGGAGCGGGAAACGAGCAGTACTTC. It encodes CASSHSGAGNEQYF.

The rearrangement links TRBV7-2 to TRBJ2-3, with a possible D match to TRBD2 (7 bases). V was cut by 1 base and J by 8 bases, with 16 bases left in between. The CDR3 sequence is 15 residues long. Germline V gives CDR1 SGHTA, CDR2 FQGNSA. The DNA for the CDR3 is TGTGCCAGCAGCTTAGAGACGGGGGGCCGGGGTACGCAGTATTTT. Amino acids: CASSLETGGRGTQYF.

This chain joins TRBV2 and TRBJ1-2; D is unresolved. Germline assignment: CDR1 SNHLY and CDR2 FYNNEI. The CDR3 extends over 14 amino acids. The V end lost 4 bases, the J end lost 6 bases, and 15 bases lay between the germline ends. The CDR3 here is CASSAFPGLNGYTF. The CDR3 region has the DNA TGTGCCAGCAGTGCTTTTCCGGGATTGAATGGCTACACCTTC.

CDR3 loop: CASSLLRLAGERSSYNEQFF. The DNA for the CDR3 is TGTGCCAGCAGTCTACTAAGACTAGCGGGAGAGAGGAGCTCCTACAATGAGCAGTTCTTC. The chain uses TRBV27 and TRBJ2-1; 12 nucleotides match TRBD2. The V and J ends lost 5 bases and 0 bases, in that order; junction bases with no gene match: 14. There are 20 residues in the CDR3. The germline V gene encodes CDR1 MNHEY and CDR2 SMNVEV (reference sequence).